The 17 T cell receptor beta chains listed next were all sequenced from one sample in a study of cytomegalovirus exposure and HLA in healthy donors. This PCR relied on a set of 60 Vbeta primers and 13 Jbeta primers. Assay: immunoSEQ multiplex PCR; the TCRdb copy retains only in-frame clones and omits some. The table records 120,000 to 150,000 clones, roughly 80% of them present only once. Sequenced input: PBMCs. The receptor source for this set is a man aged 35 to 55 in good health and CMV-seropositive.

The chain uses TRBV7-3 and TRBJ2-7; 11 nucleotides align to TRBD1. Germline V gene sequence: CDR1 SGHTA, CDR2 FQGTGA. This CDR3 region has 13 residues. V dropped 4 bases and J dropped 6; count of bases not matched to a gene: 2. The CDR3 coding sequence is TGTGCCAGCAGCTCTGGGACAGGGGGCGAGCAGTACTTC. It specifies CASSSGTGGEQYF.

The chain joins TRBV25-1 to TRBJ1-2, with a possible D match to TRBD1 (5 bases). CDR1 MGHDK and CDR2 SYGVNS come from the germline V gene. Trimming cost V 2 bases and J 4 bases, with 11 bases left between them. The CDR3 spans 14 residues. DNA for the CDR3: TGTGCCAGCAGTGAAAACGGGGGTGTCTATGGCTACACCTTC. Amino acids: CASSENGGVYGYTF.

This chain links TRBV5-1 with TRBJ2-1; D remains unclear. Trimming removed 0 bases from V and 1 base from J, with 8 bases in between. The CDR3 runs 15 residues. In germline, CDR1 is SGHRS, CDR2 YFSETQ. The CDR3 here is CASSLDGESYNEQFF. For the CDR3, the DNA is TGCGCCAGCAGCTTGGACGGTGAGTCCTACAATGAGCAGTTCTTC.

The chain employs TRBV11-2 and TRBJ2-7; TRBD1 matches at 8 bases. The junction had 2 bases not matched to a gene; V was cut back by 1 base and J by 6 bases. The CDR3 has 13 residues. Per germline, CDR1 SGHAT and CDR2 FQNNGV. The CDR3 here is CASSLATGGEQYF. In DNA, the CDR3 is TGTGCCAGCAGCTTAGCCACAGGGGGCGAGCAGTACTTC.

To note about this clone: Germline and junction disagree at one end, which may indicate a read error. The rearrangement uses TRBV7-9 and TRBJ1-2; D is undetermined. CDR1 is SEHNR and CDR2 is FQNEAQ in the germline V gene (reference sequence). The length of the CDR3 is 12 residues. The CDR3 protein is CSSSPDAGNYTF. The CDR3 region has the DNA TGTTCCAGCAGCCCAGATGCCGGGAACTACACCTTC.

V usage is TRBV5-1 and J usage is TRBJ1-1; D might be TRBD1 (5 bases). Between the trimmed V and J ends, which lost 5 bases and 1 base, there was a span of 12 bases. Germline V gene lookup returns CDR1 SGHRS and CDR2 YFSETQ. The length of the CDR3 is 14 residues. The CDR3 bases are TGCGCCAGCAGACCGGACATGTGGAACACTGAAGCTTTCTTT. Translating gives CASRPDMWNTEAFF.

The genes are TRBV2 and TRBJ1-2; D perhaps matches TRBD1 (6 bases). Germline V CDR1 and CDR2: SNHLY, FYNNEI. Trimming pared 6 bases from V and 4 bases from J, leaving 18 bases between. The CDR3 contains 15 residues. The CDR3 DNA is TGTGCCAGCAGCGAAACAGGGAAGGATGGCTATGGCTACACCTTC. Its translation is CASSETGKDGYGYTF.

The DNA of the CDR3 is TGTGCCAGCAGCGTAGGTCTAGCGGGAGCCCCCTACGAGCAGTACTTC. This codes for CASSVGLAGAPYEQYF. V gene TRBV9 combines with J gene TRBJ2-7; 10 positions match TRBD2. The V gene end was trimmed by 0 bases and the J gene end by 2 bases; junction bases not matched to a gene: 5. Germline lookup yields CDR1 SGDLS and CDR2 YYNGEE. The CDR3 is 16 amino acids.

This chain connects TRBV7-3 to TRBJ1-1; unclear D gene. The CDR3 loop spans 16 amino acids. The V gene lost 0 bases and the J gene lost 4 bases, with 15 bases spanning the gap. Germline values: CDR1 SGHTA, CDR2 FQGTGA. CDR3 loop: CASSLTYEGRGTEAFF. CDR3 coding DNA: TGTGCCAGCAGCTTAACCTACGAGGGTCGCGGCACTGAAGCTTTCTTT.

This clone has only one observation. The chain joins TRBV27 to TRBJ2-7, with unresolved D. This CDR3 is 15 amino acids long. Trimming stripped 0 bases from V and 4 bases from J, with 13 bases between. Germline CDR1 is MNHEY and CDR2 is SMNVEV (reference sequence). As DNA, the CDR3 is TGTGCCAGCAGTTTATCGGGCCCGAACCAGTACGAGCAGTACTTC. It encodes CASSLSGPNQYEQYF.

This chain joins TRBV29-1 and TRBJ1-1, with D perhaps TRBD1 (6 bases). The ends were cut back, 2 bases at V and 2 bases at J, with 9 bases in the middle. The CDR3 has 13 residues. Germline V gene sequence: CDR1 SQVTM, CDR2 ANQGSEA. The CDR3 bases are TGCAGCGTTGAAAAGACAGGCAACACTGAAGCTTTCTTT. Translated, it gives CSVEKTGNTEAFF. Full variable domain (outside the CDR3, taken from reference TRBV29-1 and TRBJ1-1): SAVISQKPSRDICQRGTSLTIQCQVDSQVTMMFWYRQQPGQSLTLIATANQGSEATYESGFVIDKFPISRPNLTFSTLTVSNMSPEDSSIYLCSVEKTGNTEAFFGQGTRLTVV.

The chain links TRBV29-1 to TRBJ1-1; D gene ambiguous. Germline CDR1 and CDR2: SQVTM and ANQGSEA. The V and J ends lost 6 bases and 5 bases respectively, with 10 bases between them. This CDR3 region has 11 residues. The CDR3 region is CSVIKLTEAFF. The CDR3, as DNA: TGCAGCGTAATTAAACTAACTGAAGCTTTCTTT.

The chain recombines TRBV4-3 with TRBJ2-2; D is unclear. CDR1 is LGHNA, CDR2 YSLEER, per germline. The CDR3 loop spans 14 amino acids. V lost 2 bases and J lost 6, with 10 bases in between. The CDR3 spells CASSQIPGSGELFF. The DNA of the CDR3 is TGCGCCAGCAGCCAAATCCCAGGATCCGGGGAGCTGTTTTTT.

The table lists this clone with a few counts. The chain joins TRBV5-5 to TRBJ1-2, with 12 bases fitting TRBD1. Germline values: CDR1 SGHKS, CDR2 YYEKEE (reference sequence). Unmatched junction bases numbered 13, after V lost 3 bases and J lost 4 bases. CDR3 size: 18 residues. In nucleotides, the CDR3 is TGTGCCAGCAGCTCTGCCTCTCCGGGACAGGGGGCGACCTATGGCTACACCTTC. Encoded protein: CASSSASPGQGATYGYTF.

The sample holds a few counts of this clone. J is TRBJ1-1 and V is TRBV19, with D unclear. Germline CDR1 reads LNHDA; CDR2 reads SQIVND (reference sequence). The CDR3 is made up of 17 amino acids. V lost 3 bases and J lost 1, with 18 bases in between. The CDR3 loop is CASSIPEANRKNTEAFF. As DNA, the CDR3 is TGTGCCAGTAGTATTCCAGAGGCGAATAGGAAGAACACTGAAGCTTTCTTT.

J is TRBJ2-5 and V is TRBV6-1, with D possibly TRBD2 on 5 matching bases. Germline CDR1 reads MNHNS; CDR2 reads SASEGT. The CDR3 has 13 residues. V dropped 5 bases and J dropped 2 bases, with 9 bases sitting between them. CDR3 nucleotides: TGTGCCAGCAGTTGGACTCTTCAAGAGACCCAGTACTTC. Amino acids: CASSWTLQETQYF.

Only a few counts were recorded for this clone. This chain joins TRBV11-2 and TRBJ1-1; 7 nucleotides agree with TRBD1. V trimming: 1 base; J trimming: 8 bases; junction bases outside the gene matches: 4. Germline V gives CDR1 SGHAT, CDR2 FQNNGV. The CDR3 is 13 residues long. Here the CDR3 reads CASSLVDRVEAFF. Here the CDR3 DNA reads TGTGCCAGCAGCTTAGTCGACAGGGTCGAAGCTTTCTTT.